One sample yielded the 26 T cell receptor beta chains listed below, sequenced in a study of beta chain features in type 1 diabetes. The authors reverse transcribed all of the isolated RNA, so sequencing captured expressed TCRB transcripts. Generated by immunoSEQ multiplex PCR, the TCRdb table keeps only in-frame clones and is missing some. The sample lists more than 300,000 clones; roughly 16% were seen once. Sequenced sample: naive CD4+ T cells from blood. The receptors come from a woman under 30 in good health.

The table lists this clone with a count of one. The gene calls are TRBV27 and TRBJ2-7, with 7 nucleotides matching TRBD1. CDR1 and CDR2 (germline): MNHEY, SMNVEV (reference sequence). This CDR3 is 16 amino acids long. The V and J ends lost 5 bases and 6 bases, in that order; junction bases with no gene match: 16. This CDR3 is CASSILGPGQKAEQYF. CDR3 DNA sequence: TGTGCCAGCAGTATATTAGGCCCGGGACAGAAAGCCGAGCAGTACTTC.

The chain has TRBV28 and TRBJ2-3; D gene unclear. Trimming left V 3 bases short and J 6 bases short, with 4 bases between. Germline CDR1 MDHEN, CDR2 SYDVKM. The CDR3 has 11 residues. CDR3 DNA sequence: TGTGCCAGCAGTTTCTACGATACGCAGTATTTT. Protein: CASSFYDTQYF. The variable domain in full, with the rest retrieved from reference TRBV28 and TRBJ2-3, is DVKVTQSSRYLVKRTGEKVFLECVQDMDHENMFWYRQDPGLGLRLIYFSYDVKMKEKGDIPEGYSVSREKKERFSLILESASTNQTSMYLCASSFYDTQYFGPGTRLTVL.

This sequence joins TRBV10-3 and TRBJ2-3, with D possibly TRBD2 on 6 matching bases. The germline V gene encodes CDR1 ENHRY and CDR2 SYGVKD. This CDR3 is 14 amino acids long. Trimming shortened V by 4 bases and J by 6 bases, and 14 bases separated the two germline ends. CDR3 sequence (DNA): TGTGCCATCAGTGGTGGCCATGGGGGGGATACGCAGTATTTT. Translating it yields CAISGGHGGDTQYF.

This clone turned up a few times. The chain has TRBV10-3 and TRBJ2-2, with 7 nucleotides matching TRBD2. Germline V gene lookup returns CDR1 ENHRY and CDR2 SYGVKD. The V gene end was trimmed by 6 bases and the J gene end by 0 bases; junction bases not matched to a gene: 4. There are 15 residues in the CDR3. The CDR3 spells CAIRSGISNTGELFF. The CDR3 DNA reads TGTGCCATCAGGAGCGGGATTTCGAACACCGGGGAGCTGTTTTTT.

The chain links TRBV7-3 to TRBJ2-7; 14 bases map to TRBD2. This CDR3 is 15 amino acids long. V lost 2 bases and J lost 7; bases outside the gene matches: 4. CDR1 is SGHTA, CDR2 FQGTGA, per germline. The DNA of the CDR3 is TGTGCCAGCAGCTTAGGTGGGACTAGCGGGAGAGAGCAGTACTTC. Its translation is CASSLGGTSGREQYF. The whole variable domain, filled in from reference TRBV7-3 and TRBJ2-7, reads GAGVSQTPSNKVTEKGKYVELRCDPISGHTALYWYRQSLGQGPEFLIYFQGTGAADDSGLPNDRFFAVRPEGSVSTLKIQRTERGDSAVYLCASSLGGTSGREQYFGPGTRLTVT.

This clone appeared once. The rearrangement links TRBV6-5 to TRBJ2-7; TRBD2 matches at 8 bases. The V and J ends lost 5 bases and 2 bases, in that order; junction bases with no gene match: 5. Germline CDR1 reads MNHEY; CDR2 reads SVGAGI. The CDR3 has 14 residues. This chain's CDR3 is CASSRLAGAYEQYF. In DNA form, the CDR3 reads TGTGCCAGCAGTCGCCTAGCGGGTGCCTACGAGCAGTACTTC.

This clone has more than one count but fewer than ten. V gene TRBV10-3 combines with J gene TRBJ2-5; D not certain. The CDR3 is 16 amino acids. Looked up from germline, CDR1 is ENHRY and CDR2 is SYGVKD. V was clipped by 0 bases and J by 2 bases, with 13 bases between them. CDR3 protein: CAISESNRDLQETQYF. DNA for the CDR3: TGTGCCATCAGTGAGTCTAACAGAGACCTTCAAGAGACCCAGTACTTC.

This clone has a handful of counts. V gene TRBV5-4 combines with J gene TRBJ2-5; 7 nucleotides align to TRBD2. The CDR3 runs to 13 residues. Germline V gene sequence: CDR1 SGHNT, CDR2 YYREEE (reference sequence). J gave up 3 bases and V 5 bases, and 4 bases lay outside the gene matches. CDR3 in amino acids: CASSRLAEETQYF. DNA of the CDR3: TGTGCCAGCAGTAGACTAGCCGAAGAGACCCAGTACTTC.

This clone turned up a few times. This chain uses TRBV6-5 with TRBJ2-3; TRBD2 matches 7 bases. This CDR3 has 13 residues. The V and J ends lost 6 bases and 3 bases, in that order; junction bases with no gene match: 3. The V gene's germline CDR1 is MNHEY and CDR2 SVGAGI. The CDR3 DNA follows: TGTGCCAGCAGAGTGGGAGGGACAGATACGCAGTATTTT. Translating it yields CASRVGGTDTQYF.

CDR3 sequence reads: CASSPPQIRTDTQYF. The CDR3 nucleotides read TGCGCCAGCAGCCCCCCACAAATACGCACAGATACGCAGTATTTT. The rearrangement links TRBV5-1 to TRBJ2-3; D is unclear. V dropped 4 bases and J dropped 1 base, with 13 bases sitting between them. Germline CDR1 reads SGHRS; CDR2 reads YFSETQ. The CDR3 is 15 amino acids.

The sample holds a few counts of this clone. The chain carries TRBV28 and TRBJ2-1; no definite D call. With 1 base removed from V and 0 bases from J, the gap between germline ends came to 10 bases. The CDR3 contains 16 residues. Germline CDR1 reads MDHEN; CDR2 reads SYDVKM. CDR3 loop: CASSLSGSRSYNEQFF. Written as DNA, the CDR3 is TGTGCCAGCAGTTTATCAGGAAGCCGCTCCTACAATGAGCAGTTCTTC.

The genes are TRBV19 and TRBJ2-2; D remains unclear. Trimming removed 7 bases at V and 1 base at J, with 13 bases between. CDR1 and CDR2 (germline): LNHDA, SQIVND (reference sequence). The CDR3 is 15 amino acids. CDR3 sequence: CASIVDQKNTGELFF. The DNA for the CDR3 is TGTGCCAGTATCGTCGATCAGAAGAACACCGGGGAGCTGTTTTTT.

The sample holds a few counts of this clone. The chain recombines TRBV6-1 with TRBJ2-1; maybe TRBD1 (5 bases). Trimming shortened V by 8 bases and J by 8 bases, and 13 bases separated the two germline ends. This CDR3 is 12 amino acids long. Germline CDR1 reads MNHNS; CDR2 reads SASEGT. The CDR3 region is CASRLGRDEQFF. CDR3 coding DNA: TGTGCCAGCCGGTTAGGCAGGGATGAGCAGTTCTTC.

The chain couples TRBV11-2 to TRBJ2-3; perhaps TRBD2 as D (6 bases). Germline CDR1 SGHAT, CDR2 FQNNGV. V lost 2 bases, J lost 0 bases, and 12 bases lay in between. The CDR3 spans 16 residues. The chain's CDR3 is CASSLMGGGSTDTQYF. In nucleotides, the CDR3 is TGTGCCAGCAGCTTAATGGGGGGAGGAAGCACAGATACGCAGTATTTT.

The genes are TRBV2 and TRBJ2-1; TRBD1 is a possible D gene (6 bases). V lost 4 bases and J lost 11, with 12 bases in between. Germline loops: CDR1 SNHLY, CDR2 FYNNEI. This CDR3 spans 12 amino acids. CDR3 nucleotide sequence: TGTGCCAGCAGTGCCTCCGGGACAAAGCAGTTCTTC. It translates to CASSASGTKQFF.

V and J are TRBV2 and TRBJ2-1; D is perhaps TRBD1 or TRBD2 (11 bases each). This CDR3 is 24 amino acids long. Deletions cut 5 bases from V and 0 bases from J, with 38 bases between. Germline V gene data show CDR1 as SNHLY and CDR2 as FYNNEI. The CDR3 reads CASSRGLGQGGSSGRAGSYNEQFF. CDR3 coding DNA: TGTGCCAGCAGTAGAGGCCTGGGACAGGGGGGTAGTAGCGGGAGGGCCGGCTCCTACAATGAGCAGTTCTTC.

In its sample, this clone was seen a few times. This rearrangement joins TRBV29-1 to TRBJ1-4, with 7 bases that match TRBD1. Per germline, CDR1 SQVTM and CDR2 ANQGSEA. V lost 4 bases to trimming and J lost 7 bases; unmatched junction nucleotides: 3. The CDR3 is 12 amino acids. The CDR3 DNA follows: TGCAGCGTTGCACAGGGGAGTGAAAAACTGTTTTTT. Protein: CSVAQGSEKLFF.

The genes are TRBV4-2 and TRBJ1-5; the match to TRBD1 covers 8 bases. This CDR3 has 19 residues. Losses at the gene ends were 1 base for V and 1 base for J; bases not matched to a gene: 12. The germline V gene encodes CDR1 LGHNA and CDR2 YNFKEQ. In DNA, the CDR3 is TGTGCCAGCAGCCAAGCTGCAGGGGGCATGGATTGGAGCAATCAGCCCCAGCATTTT. Amino acid sequence: CASSQAAGGMDWSNQPQHF.

The chain carries TRBV5-1 and TRBJ2-1; TRBD2 aligns across 10 bases. The CDR3 is 15 residues long. The ends lost 4 bases at V and 4 bases at J; junction bases unmatched: 5. Germline V lookup: CDR1 SGHRS, CDR2 YFSETQ. The CDR3 DNA follows: TGCGCCAGCAGCCCCACTAGCGGGGTGTACAATGAGCAGTTCTTC. This encodes CASSPTSGVYNEQFF.

This clone was counted only a few times. CDR3 in DNA: TGTGCCAGCAGTTTAGATCCTAACTACGAGCAGTACTTC. It encodes CASSLDPNYEQYF. The chain carries TRBV28 and TRBJ2-7; no clear D gene. Trimming removed 2 bases at V and 3 bases at J, with 8 bases between. Germline V gene sequence: CDR1 MDHEN, CDR2 SYDVKM. The CDR3 is 13 amino acids.

The genes are TRBV11-2 and TRBJ1-5, with 10 bases that match TRBD1. V gave up 5 bases and J gave up 0 bases; unmatched junction bases: 4. The CDR3 consists of 16 residues. Germline CDR1 and CDR2: SGHAT and FQNNGV. CDR3 protein: CASSKGTGVSNQPQHF. The CDR3 DNA reads TGTGCCAGCAGCAAGGGGACAGGGGTTAGCAATCAGCCCCAGCATTTT. Together with reference TRBV11-2 and TRBJ1-5, the CDR3 gives the full variable domain: EAGVAQSPRYKIIEKRQSVAFWCNPISGHATLYWYQQILGQGPKLLIQFQNNGVVDDSQLPKDRFSAERLKGVDSTLKIQPAKLEDSAVYLCASSKGTGVSNQPQHFGDGTRLSIL.

This clone turned up a few times. The V and J genes are TRBV19 and TRBJ2-1; 9 bases are shared with TRBD2. The CDR3 is 14 amino acids. J was trimmed by 5 bases and V by 5 bases; bases with no gene match: 4. CDR1 LNHDA and CDR2 SQIVND come from the germline V gene (reference sequence). CDR3 coding DNA: TGTGCCAGTAGTCGAAGACTAGCGGACAATGAGCAGTTCTTC. Translation gives CASSRRLADNEQFF.

This clone showed up just a few times. This sequence joins TRBV7-2 and TRBJ1-2, with TRBD1 matching over 10 bases. This CDR3 spans 14 amino acids. The V gene end was trimmed by 3 bases and the J gene end by 6 bases; junction bases not matched to a gene: 4. Germline assignment: CDR1 SGHTA and CDR2 FQGNSA. The CDR3: CASSLDRGRDGYTF. DNA for the CDR3: TGTGCCAGCAGCTTGGACAGGGGGAGAGATGGCTACACCTTC.

The chain has TRBV28 and TRBJ1-2; 12 bases are shared with TRBD1. The CDR3 extends over 15 amino acids. V was pared by 4 bases and J by 8 bases, with 8 bases of the junction left unmatched. Per germline, CDR1 MDHEN and CDR2 SYDVKM. The CDR3 is CASSSQSGTGGGYTF. The CDR3 coding sequence is TGTGCCAGCAGTTCCCAATCCGGGACAGGGGGCGGCTACACCTTC.

This clone was detected a few times. The V gene is TRBV4-1, the J gene TRBJ2-1; tentatively, D is TRBD2 (5 bases). Germline CDR1 and CDR2: MGHRA and YSYEKL. The CDR3 loop spans 16 amino acids. V dropped 1 base and J dropped 1 base, with 11 bases sitting between them. The DNA for the CDR3 is TGCGCCAGCAGCCAAGCCGGACTCCAGTCCTACAATGAGCAGTTCTTC. Protein: CASSQAGLQSYNEQFF.

In its sample, this clone was seen a few times. This chain links TRBV9 with TRBJ1-2, with D possibly being TRBD1 (5 bases). Germline V lookup: CDR1 SGDLS, CDR2 YYNGEE. The CDR3 spans 12 residues. The ends were cut back, 5 bases at V and 6 bases at J, with 11 bases in the middle. CDR3 coding DNA: TGTGCCAGCAGAGCCGGACAAGATGGCTACACCTTC. It specifies CASRAGQDGYTF.